The TCR beta chain described here comes from a study of blood T cell repertoires in COVID-19. The V segment lost 5 bases and the J segment 6 bases; nucleotides outside the gene matches: 5. This CDR3 has 15 amino acids. CDR1 SGHAT and CDR2 FQNNGV come from the germline V gene. Per the original methods: Reference gene primer amplification yielded estimated nucleated cell counts. The table came from immunoSEQ multiplex PCR; TCRdb's copy has only in-frame clones and leaves some out. V and J calls and clone size are those listed in that table; D and trimming were worked out from the DNA. The sample consists of around 100,000 clones, roughly nine tenths of them appearing once.

The chain carries TRBV11-2 and TRBJ2-7; 15 bases fit TRBD2. The sequence derives from a man aged 45-65 years with COVID-19, enrolled during active disease. The material sequenced was peripheral blood. The CDR3 sequence is CASSPRTSGGVEQYF. Written as DNA, the CDR3 is TGTGCCAGCAGCCCACGGACTAGCGGGGGGGTCGAGCAGTACTTC. Full variable domain (outside the CDR3, taken from reference TRBV11-2 and TRBJ2-7): EAGVAQSPRYKIIEKRQSVAFWCNPISGHATLYWYQQILGQGPKLLIQFQNNGVVDDSQLPKDRFSAERLKGVDSTLKIQPAKLEDSAVYLCASSPRTSGGVEQYFGPGTRLTVT.